This paragraph reports one T cell receptor beta chain. It lacks a known antigen. Base qualities are missing; no much larger clone stands one base away. Participants in the prospective study were enrolled through a virtual design, were aged roughly 18 to 100 years, and lived in about two dozen United States geographic areas. To assign participants to cohorts, the prospective study relied on clinical history that participants themselves reported in a screening survey and a study questionnaire. Recovered participants in ImmuneRACE Cohort 3 were defined as having two consecutive negative NP/OP PCR tests, clearance from a healthcare professional, or resolution of symptoms. In the prospective study, mobile phlebotomists collected whole blood, serum and a nasopharyngeal or oropharyngeal swab from each participant. Over a roughly 2-month period, participants in the prospective study had the option of providing additional blood draws and questionnaires. Before DNA extraction, prospective study blood samples were shipped either frozen or at room temperature.

The immunoSEQ Assay, a bias-controlled multiplex PCR, was used to amplify TCRbeta CDR3 regions from genomic DNA. Under the source paper's analysis protocol: The number of nucleated cells in each sample was estimated by amplification of reference gene primers within the assay. Sequence reads were collapsed and filtered to measure the absolute abundance of every unique TCRbeta CDR3 rearrangement. Productive Simpson clonality was computed per sample as the square root of Simpson's diversity index over productive rearrangements. This immuneACCESS table, as held by TCRdb, lists in-frame sequences with V and J called but not all clones. Of the missing ones, under half trace to an unresolved V gene in checked studies; the others have no known cause. From that table come the V and J calls and clone size; the DNA was used to work out D and trimming. Here the sample has roughly 290,000 clones; 87% occur a single time. The ten largest make up 6% to 6.5% of the sample.

This entry belongs to a study of blood T cell repertoires in COVID-19 (TCRdb year 2020). Regarding the complete study: Collaborator samples came from the United States, Italy and Spain and covered acute and convalescent phases of COVID-19. The sample metadata nearly always contained a de-identified subject ID, COVID-19 status, age in years and sex. Where available, HLA class I and class II types were obtained from metadata supplied by the sample provider rather than from assay-based typing. Subjects who had been exposed to COVID-19, were actively infected with it, or had recovered from it provided the deeply sampled blood TCRbeta repertoires that made up the dataset. The prospective study material was composed of cDNA or gDNA derived from T cells, B-cell-depleted T cells, or PBMCs. The samples were drawn from two sources: the first 160 participants of the ongoing ImmuneRACE study, and 1,000 to 1,500 subjects contributed by 6 global collaborators. The repertoires were released in a freely available public database meant as a resource for research on the immune response to SARS-CoV-2.

What the authors observed across the whole study: Clinical and demographic metadata were provided uncurated, with the amount varying by source and participant.

The sample consisted of PBMCs or T cells enriched from blood (not recorded which). The sequence was obtained from a woman in her 40s who had recovered from COVID-19.

In nucleotide form, the sequence is TGTGCCAGCAGTTTCGCGGCCCCGGGGTCCTACAATGAGCAGTTCTTC. Protein translation: CASSFAAPGSYNEQFF. The chain links TRBV27 with TRBJ2-1, with TRBD2 perhaps the D gene, on 5 matching bases. CDR1 and CDR2 were assigned from the germline V gene (reference sequence) as MNHEY and SMNVEV. V lost 3 bases and J lost 1 base; the stretch between them is 13 bases long. Reading from cysteine to phenylalanine, the CDR3 counts 16 amino acids. The DNA shown is the 48-base CDR3, in frame from base 1.